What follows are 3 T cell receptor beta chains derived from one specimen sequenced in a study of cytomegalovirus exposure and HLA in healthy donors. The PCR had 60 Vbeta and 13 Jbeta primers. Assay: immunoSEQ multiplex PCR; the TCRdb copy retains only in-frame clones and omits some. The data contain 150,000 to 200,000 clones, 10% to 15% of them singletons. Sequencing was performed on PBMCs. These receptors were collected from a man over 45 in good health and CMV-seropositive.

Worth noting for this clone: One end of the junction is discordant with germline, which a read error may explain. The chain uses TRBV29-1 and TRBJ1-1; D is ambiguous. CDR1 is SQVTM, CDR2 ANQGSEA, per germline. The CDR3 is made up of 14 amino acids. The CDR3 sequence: CSVGYAAGATEAFF. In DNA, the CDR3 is TGCAGTGTTGGTTACGCCGCGGGTGCCACTGAAGCTTTCTTT.

CDR3 sequence: CSARTGEALHF. The DNA for the CDR3 is TGCAGTGCTCGTACAGGGGAGGCCCTCCACTTT. The rearrangement joins TRBV20-1 to TRBJ1-6, with TRBD1 matching 7 bases. The V and J ends lost 5 bases and 14 bases, in that order; junction bases with no gene match: 6. The CDR3 is made up of 11 amino acids. In germline, CDR1 is DFQATT, CDR2 SNEGSKA (reference sequence).

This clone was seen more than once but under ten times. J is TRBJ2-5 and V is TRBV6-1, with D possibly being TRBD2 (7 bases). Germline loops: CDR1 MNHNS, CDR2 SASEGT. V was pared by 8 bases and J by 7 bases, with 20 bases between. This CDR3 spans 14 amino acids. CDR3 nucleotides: TGTGCCAGCCCCGAGGGGGGGGGCCGGGGGACCCAGTACTTC. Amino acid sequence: CASPEGGGRGTQYF.